Presented here are 5 T cell receptor beta chains from one specimen sequenced in a study of cytomegalovirus exposure and HLA in healthy donors. The study ran its PCR with 60 Vbeta and 13 Jbeta primers. Produced via immunoSEQ multiplex PCR; TCRdb's table is partial and in-frame only. The sample lists 50,000 to 60,000 clones; around 70% were seen once. Sequencing used PBMCs. Receptors originate from a man younger than 35 in good health and CMV-seronegative.

This chain links TRBV29-1 with TRBJ2-2; D remains ambiguous. The CDR3 has 13 residues. V was clipped by 0 bases and J by 5 bases, with 7 bases between them. CDR1 and CDR2 from the germline V gene are SQVTM and ANQGSEA. CDR3 amino acids: CSVEDEVTGELFF. In DNA, the CDR3 is TGCAGCGTTGAAGATGAGGTTACCGGGGAGCTGTTTTTT.

The chain combines TRBV7-2 with TRBJ2-5; D might be TRBD2 (5 bases). The CDR3 runs 15 residues. Germline V lookup: CDR1 SGHTA, CDR2 FQGNSA. Deletions cut 5 bases from V and 5 bases from J, with 18 bases between. CDR3 region: CASSPPGGGRETQYF. For the CDR3, the DNA is TGTGCCAGCAGCCCACCTGGAGGCGGGCGGGAGACCCAGTACTTC.

The table lists this clone with a count of one. The rearrangement uses TRBV18 and TRBJ2-1; tentative D call: TRBD2 (6 bases). Trimming took 4 bases from V and 5 from J, leaving 6 bases between them. Germline CDR1 KGHSH, CDR2 LQKENI. CDR3 length: 12 residues. CDR3 region: CASSREDNEQFF. The CDR3, as DNA: TGTGCCAGCTCACGGGAGGACAATGAGCAGTTCTTC.

The gene calls are TRBV6-5 and TRBJ1-4; tentative D call: TRBD1 (6 bases). Germline CDR1 is MNHEY and CDR2 is SVGAGI. Between the trimmed V and J ends, which lost 6 bases and 3 bases, there was a span of 11 bases. The CDR3 covers 14 residues. CDR3 coding DNA: TGTGCCAGCAGAGACCAGGGGCCTAATGAAAAACTGTTTTTT. Amino acids: CASRDQGPNEKLFF.

The chain employs TRBV10-1 and TRBJ2-4, with 7 bases identical to TRBD1. Germline lookup yields CDR1 WNHNN and CDR2 SYGVQD (reference sequence). Losses at the gene ends were 3 bases for V and 1 base for J; bases not matched to a gene: 3. This CDR3 contains 15 residues. This chain's CDR3 is CASSDGGQAKNIQYF. The CDR3, as DNA: TGCGCCAGCAGTGATGGGGGACAGGCCAAAAACATTCAGTACTTC.